This is a list of T cell receptor beta chains from one sample in a study of blood T cell repertoires in COVID-19. The method was immunoSEQ multiplex PCR; TCRdb's version includes in-frame clones alone and lacks a portion of them. The sample contains 150,000 to 200,000 clones, about 87% of which appear only once. Sequencing input: peripheral blood. The receptors were sampled from a woman aged 50 to 65 with acute or convalescent COVID-19. Both conserved end residues are part of each CDR3. A D gene is named only where the DNA matches it firmly. Some rows mark clone size as missing; the rest say once, few, many or name a class of expanded clone.

size	D	V	J	DNA	CDR3
-	TRBD1	TRBV6-5	TRBJ2-7	TGTGCCAGCAGTCTGACAGGGGCCTACGAGCAGTACTTC	CASSLTGAYEQYF
-	-	TRBV28	TRBJ2-2	TGTGCCAGCGCAGGGTATGCGGTCGGGGAGCTGTTTTTT	CASAGYAVGELFF
-	TRBD1	TRBV6-5	TRBJ1-2	TGTGCCAGCAGTTACTTCGGGACAGGGGTACACTATGGCTACACCTTC	CASSYFGTGVHYGYTF
-	TRBD1	TRBV4-1	TRBJ1-2	TGCGCCAGCAGCCAAGTGGGACAGCCGTATGGCTACACCTTC	CASSQVGQPYGYTF
-	-	TRBV7-9	TRBJ2-1	TGTGCCAGCAGCTTAGCGATGGTAGCGCCAGGGGATGAGCAGTTCTTC	CASSLAMVAPGDEQFF
-	TRBD1	TRBV7-2	TRBJ2-3	TGTGCCAGCAGCTCCCAGGGGGCCGGAGATACGCAGTATTTT	CASSSQGAGDTQYF
-	TRBD1	TRBV19	TRBJ1-2	TGTGCCAGTAGTATACCCTCCGGGACAGGGAATGGCTACACCTTC	CASSIPSGTGNGYTF
few	-	TRBV7-8	TRBJ1-5	TGTGCCAGCAGCTTAGGGGGAGGAGGGTATACCAATCAGCCCCAGCATTTT	CASSLGGGGYTNQPQHF
-	-	TRBV27	TRBJ2-7	TGTGCCAGCAGCGGTGGTCTAGCGCCTTCCTACGAGCAGTACTTC	CASSGGLAPSYEQYF
-	TRBD1	TRBV4-2	TRBJ2-2	TGTGCCAGCAGCCTCCCCAGGACAGGGACCCCCGGGGAGCTGTTTTTT	CASSLPRTGTPGELFF
-	-	TRBV7-2	TRBJ1-1	TGTGCCAGCAGCTCGTGGGGCGCTTTCTTT	CASSSWGAFF
-	-	TRBV10-3	TRBJ2-7	TGTGCCATCAGTGATCCTAGCTTTTCGTACTACGAGCAGTACTTC	CAISDPSFSYYEQYF
-	TRBD1	TRBV6-5	TRBJ1-5	TGTGCCAGCAGTTACACAGGGGGCGCGAATCAGCCCCAGCATTTT	CASSYTGGANQPQHF
-	-	TRBV11-2	TRBJ2-1	TGTGCCAGCAGCCTGGACAGACCCAATGAGCAGTTCTTC	CASSLDRPNEQFF
-	TRBD1	TRBV23-1	TRBJ2-3	TGCGCCAGCAGTCCCAAGACAGGGGTGAATACGCAGTATTTT	CASSPKTGVNTQYF
once	-	TRBV2	TRBJ2-2	TGTGCCAGCAGTGAATTGGGAGCGGCGAACACCGGGGAGCTGTTTTTT	CASSELGAANTGELFF
-	TRBD1	TRBV24-1	TRBJ1-4	TGTGCCACCAGTGATGGGGGGACCGGGACAGGGAATGAAAAACTGTTTTTT	CATSDGGTGTGNEKLFF
few	-	TRBV30	TRBJ1-2	TGTGCCTGGAGTGTATATTCGGGGGTCGATGGCTACACCTTC	CAWSVYSGVDGYTF
-	-	TRBV12-5	TRBJ2-7	TGTGCTAGTCTCGTCTCCTACGAGCAGTACTTC	CASLVSYEQYF
once	TRBD2	TRBV10-3	TRBJ2-2	TGTGCCATCAGTCCCACTAGCGGGAGGGCCAACGGGGAGCTGTTTTTT	CAISPTSGRANGELFF
-	TRBD1	TRBV29-1	TRBJ2-7	TGCAGCGTCAACAGGGGCGCCCTCAACGAGCAGTACTTC	CSVNRGALNEQYF
-	TRBD1	TRBV3-1/TRBV3-2	TRBJ1-5	TGTGCCAGCAGCCGGTCGACAGGGAACGGCAATCAGCCCCAGCATTTT	CASSRSTGNGNQPQHF
-	-	TRBV9	TRBJ2-5	TGTGCCAGCGGAAGCGGGCAAGAGACCCAGTACTTC	CASGSGQETQYF
-	-	TRBV4-3	TRBJ1-6	TGCGCCAGCAGCCAAGATAGCCCCGGGGGTGATTCACCCCTCCACTTT	CASSQDSPGGDSPLHF
few	-	TRBV7-2	TRBJ1-1	TGTGCCAGCAGCTTATCTTTAGTGAACACTGAAGCTTTCTTT	CASSLSLVNTEAFF
few	-	TRBV4-2	TRBJ1-2	TGTGCCAGCAGCCCATTTAGGGAGTCTGAGGGAAACTATGGCTACACCTTC	CASSPFRESEGNYGYTF
-	TRBD1	TRBV7-2	TRBJ1-1	TGTGCCAGCAGCCCGGACAGGGTGGCTTTCTTT	CASSPDRVAFF
-	TRBD2	TRBV5-4	TRBJ2-5	TGTGCCAGCAGCTTGACTAGCGGGGAAGAGACCCAGTACTTC	CASSLTSGEETQYF
-	-	TRBV6-5	TRBJ1-1	TGTGCCAGCAGTTACTACGTACAGTCTGAAGCTTTCTTT	CASSYYVQSEAFF
-	-	TRBV7-9	TRBJ2-1	TGTGCCAGCAGCTTAGGAGGGTGGACCTACAATGAGCAGTTCTTC	CASSLGGWTYNEQFF
-	-	TRBV7-2	TRBJ1-2	TGTGCCAGCAGCTTAGTAAGCAGGGCTGGCTACACCTTC	CASSLVSRAGYTF
few	TRBD1	TRBV5-6	TRBJ2-7	TGTGCCAGCAGCTCGATTGTCCGGGACAGGACCTACGAGCAGTACTTC	CASSSIVRDRTYEQYF
once	TRBD1	TRBV11-2	TRBJ1-1	TGTGCCAGCAGCCCTGGGGACAGGTTAAGGGGCACTGAAGCTTTCTTT	CASSPGDRLRGTEAFF
-	TRBD1	TRBV5-1	TRBJ1-2	TGCGCCAGCAGCCGACTGGGGGAGACAGGGACCTATGGCTACACCTTC	CASSRLGETGTYGYTF
-	TRBD1	TRBV27	TRBJ2-7	TGTGCCAGCAGACGGACAGGAACCTACGAGCAGTACTTC	CASRRTGTYEQYF
-	-	TRBV2	TRBJ1-4	TGTGCCAGCAGGGGGCAGAATGAAAAACTGTTTTTT	CASRGQNEKLFF
-	TRBD1	TRBV15	TRBJ2-2	TGTGCCACCAGCAGAGTCCGCCGCACCGGGACAGTGAACACCGGGGAGCTGTTTTTT	CATSRVRRTGTVNTGELFF
-	-	TRBV6-2/TRBV6-3	TRBJ2-3	TGTGCCAGCACCCCTTGGGGCAGAGATACGCAGTATTTT	CASTPWGRDTQYF
-	TRBD1	TRBV19	TRBJ1-5	TGTGCCACTTCCGGGACAGGGGGGGCTAATCAGCCCCAGCATTTT	CATSGTGGANQPQHF
-	-	TRBV11-2	TRBJ1-5	TGTGCCAGCAGCTTAGAGGGCAGTGGTCAGCCCCAGCATTTT	CASSLEGSGQPQHF
few	TRBD1	TRBV4-3	TRBJ2-1	TGCGCCAGCAGCCTTAGAGGGGGCAGCTTCTACAATGAGCAGTTCTTC	CASSLRGGSFYNEQFF
-	-	TRBV6-2/TRBV6-3	TRBJ2-1	TGTGCCAGCAGTGTGACTAACTCAGTCTACAATGAGCAGTTCTTC	CASSVTNSVYNEQFF
-	TRBD1	TRBV6-5	TRBJ1-5	TGTGCCAGCCTGGGACAGGGCAATCAGCCCCAGCATTTT	CASLGQGNQPQHF
-	-	TRBV15	TRBJ1-2	TGTGCCACCAGCAGAGATAAGGGGTATGGAGCCTCGGGCACCTTC	CATSRDKGYGASGTF
-	-	TRBV29-1	TRBJ2-1	TGCAGCGTTGACGAGGCGGCCCCCTCGGGTGAGCAGTTCTTC	CSVDEAAPSGEQFF